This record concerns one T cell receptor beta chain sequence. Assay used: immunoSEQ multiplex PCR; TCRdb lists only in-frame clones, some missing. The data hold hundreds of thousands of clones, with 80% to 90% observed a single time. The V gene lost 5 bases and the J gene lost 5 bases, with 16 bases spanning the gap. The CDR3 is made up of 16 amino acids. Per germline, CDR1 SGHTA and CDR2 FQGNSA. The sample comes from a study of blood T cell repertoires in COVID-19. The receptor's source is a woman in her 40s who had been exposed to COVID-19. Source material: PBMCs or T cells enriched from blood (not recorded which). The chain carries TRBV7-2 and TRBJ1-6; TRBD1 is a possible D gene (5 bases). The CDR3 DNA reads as TGTGCCAGCAGCCCCACGCCGCGGGGGGATAATTCACCCCTCCACTTT. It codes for CASSPTPRGDNSPLHF.